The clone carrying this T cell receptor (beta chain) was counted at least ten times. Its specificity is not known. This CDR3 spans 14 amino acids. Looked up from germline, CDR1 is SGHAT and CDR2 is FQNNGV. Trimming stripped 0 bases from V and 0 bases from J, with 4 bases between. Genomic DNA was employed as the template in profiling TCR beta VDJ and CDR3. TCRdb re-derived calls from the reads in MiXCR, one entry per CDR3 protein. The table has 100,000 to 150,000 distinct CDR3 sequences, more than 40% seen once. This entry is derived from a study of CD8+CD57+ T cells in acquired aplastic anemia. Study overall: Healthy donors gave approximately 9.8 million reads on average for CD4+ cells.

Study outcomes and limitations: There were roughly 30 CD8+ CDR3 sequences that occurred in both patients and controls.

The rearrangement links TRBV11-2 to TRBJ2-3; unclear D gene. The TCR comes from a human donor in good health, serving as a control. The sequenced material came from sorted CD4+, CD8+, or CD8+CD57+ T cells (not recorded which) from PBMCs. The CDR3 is CASSLDPSTDTQYF. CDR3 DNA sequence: TGTGCCAGCAGCTTAGATCCTAGCACAGATACGCAGTATTTT.